This TCR beta chain was found in a study of OX40 agonist ivuxolimab in advanced cancers. Study-level background: Hepatocellular carcinoma, melanoma, renal cell or head and neck cancer was diagnosed in the dose-escalation patients. Findings and caveats of the study: Determination of antigen specificity was not performed for the expanded peripheral T cells. Fewer expanded clones were found on average in CD4+ than in CD8+ T cells. CD4+ and CD8+ blood T cells expanded clonally by week 6 at 0.1 to 3.0 mg/kg.

On this clone itself: Its specificity is unknown.

The V segment lost 4 bases and the J segment 0 bases; nucleotides outside the gene matches: 11. CDR1 and CDR2 (germline): LNHDA, SQIVND (reference sequence). The CDR3 contains 17 residues. Measured with immunoSEQ multiplex PCR; TCRdb has only the in-frame clones, and not every one. The top ten hold 10% to 14% of the sample, which has around 63,000 clones, 75% to 90% seen once. Sequencing was performed on CD4+ or CD8+ T cells sorted from blood, taken in a trial of the OX40 agonist ivuxolimab. The TCR sequence derives from an adult with an advanced solid tumor such as melanoma, head and neck, liver or kidney cancer. J is TRBJ2-7 and V is TRBV19; 8 nucleotides align to TRBD2. CDR3 sequence: CASSRARGGPNSYEQYF. The CDR3 DNA is TGTGCCAGTAGTAGAGCCCGGGGGGGGCCAAACTCCTACGAGCAGTACTTC. The variable domain in full, with the rest retrieved from reference TRBV19 and TRBJ2-7, is DGGITQSPKYLFRKEGQNVTLSCEQNLNHDAMYWYRQDPGQGLRLIYYSQIVNDFQKGDIAEGYSVSREKKESFPLTVTSAQKNPTAFYLCASSRARGGPNSYEQYFGPGTRLTVT.